These 15 T cell receptor beta chains share one sample of origin, sequenced in a study of blood T cell repertoires in COVID-19. Clones were read by immunoSEQ multiplex PCR, and TCRdb kept only the in-frame ones, dropping some. The repertoire has 300,000 to 400,000 clones, 80% to 90% of them found once; the top ten carry about 4%. The sequencing input was PBMCs or T cells enriched from blood (not recorded which). The receptors originated from a woman aged 40 to 49 with acute COVID-19.

This chain connects TRBV7-2 to TRBJ2-7; 7 positions match TRBD2. CDR1 is SGHTA and CDR2 is FQGNSA in the germline V gene. Germline trimming cut 4 bases from V and 4 bases from J; bases unmatched to any gene: 13. CDR3 size: 16 residues. The CDR3 protein is CASSWGWGGGGYEQYF. The CDR3 nucleotides read TGTGCCAGCAGCTGGGGCTGGGGCGGGGGAGGTTACGAGCAGTACTTC.

The rearrangement links TRBV11-3 to TRBJ2-1; unclear D gene. The V gene's germline CDR1 is SGHNT and CDR2 YENEEA. The germline V and J ends were trimmed by 4 bases and 6 bases, with 10 bases remaining between them. The CDR3 has 13 residues. The CDR3, as DNA: TGTGCCAGCAGCTCCGAACCGGGCAATGAGCAGTTCTTC. Translation gives CASSSEPGNEQFF.

The rearrangement uses TRBV18 and TRBJ2-1; 9 nucleotides align to TRBD1. The CDR3 has 15 residues. The junction had 5 bases not matched to a gene; V was cut back by 0 bases and J by 8 bases. CDR1 and CDR2 (germline): KGHSH, LQKENI. The CDR3 nucleotides read TGTGCCAGCTCACCACCACGGGGACAGGGAGATGAGCAGTTCTTC. It translates to CASSPPRGQGDEQFF.

The chain combines TRBV6-5 with TRBJ2-7; TRBD1 aligns across 9 bases. The CDR3 loop spans 13 amino acids. The germline V gene has CDR1 MNHEY and CDR2 SVGAGI. The V gene end was trimmed by 7 bases and the J gene end by 4 bases; junction bases not matched to a gene: 5. The CDR3 spells CASNNRGRYEQYF. CDR3 in DNA: TGTGCCAGCAACAACAGGGGGCGTTACGAGCAGTACTTC.

The chain employs TRBV7-2 and TRBJ2-3; no clear D. CDR1 is SGHTA, CDR2 FQGNSA, per germline. The CDR3 covers 14 residues. Trimming took 5 bases from V and 2 from J, leaving 11 bases between them. CDR3 amino acids: CASSLRRHTDTQYF. The CDR3 DNA sequence: TGTGCCAGCAGCCTCCGCAGGCACACAGATACGCAGTATTTT.

The chain recombines TRBV5-1 with TRBJ2-7; 9 bases align to TRBD2. After removal of 4 bases from V and 6 bases from J, the junction contained 11 bases not matched to a gene. Germline values: CDR1 SGHRS, CDR2 YFSETQ. The CDR3 has 15 amino acids. In DNA, the CDR3 is TGCGCCAGCAGCCCGAATAGCGGGAGTAGAGGCGAGCAGTACTTC. It specifies CASSPNSGSRGEQYF.

The rearrangement uses TRBV6-5 and TRBJ1-2; 8 nucleotides line up with TRBD1. Germline lookup yields CDR1 MNHEY and CDR2 SVGAGI. Losses at the gene ends were 6 bases for V and 8 bases for J; bases not matched to a gene: 8. The CDR3 runs to 13 residues. The CDR3 reads CASREDRANGYTF. DNA for the CDR3: TGTGCCAGCAGGGAGGACAGGGCAAACGGCTACACCTTC.

The chain employs TRBV14 and TRBJ1-1; 10 bases align to TRBD1. V trimming: 1 base; J trimming: 5 bases; junction bases outside the gene matches: 4. The CDR3 runs to 15 residues. Germline V lookup: CDR1 SGHDN, CDR2 FVKESK. This chain's CDR3 is CASSQGQGALTEAFF. CDR3 sequence (DNA): TGTGCCAGCAGCCAAGGACAGGGGGCGCTGACTGAAGCTTTCTTT.

The chain carries TRBV14 and TRBJ1-2; no clear D. The CDR3 is 14 residues long. V lost 0 bases to trimming and J lost 2 bases, with 7 bases between them. Germline CDR1 SGHDN, CDR2 FVKESK. The CDR3: CASSQDAGNYGYTF. CDR3 bases: TGTGCCAGCAGCCAAGACGCCGGGAACTATGGCTACACCTTC.

About this clone itself: This specimen includes other DNA sequences encoding the same CDR3. V and J are TRBV11-2 and TRBJ1-2, with 7 bases lining up with TRBD1. This CDR3 is 15 amino acids long. The V segment lost 0 bases and the J segment 4 bases; nucleotides outside the gene matches: 5. Germline CDR1 reads SGHAT; CDR2 reads FQNNGV. CDR3 sequence: CASSLDRQGGYGYTF. The CDR3 DNA reads TGTGCCAGCAGCTTAGATAGGCAGGGGGGCTATGGCTACACCTTC. Full variable domain (missing parts from reference TRBV11-2 and TRBJ1-2): EAGVAQSPRYKIIEKRQSVAFWCNPISGHATLYWYQQILGQGPKLLIQFQNNGVVDDSQLPKDRFSAERLKGVDSTLKIQPAKLEDSAVYLCASSLDRQGGYGYTFGSGTRLTVV.

The chain is built from TRBV7-2 and TRBJ2-7; 9 bases are shared with TRBD2. This CDR3 has 18 amino acids. Per germline, CDR1 SGHTA and CDR2 FQGNSA. V shed 3 bases, J shed 0 bases, and the junction held 12 bases outside the gene matches. The CDR3 DNA follows: TGTGCCAGCAGCTTGTCCTCTATAGGCGGGAGGGCCTCCTACGAGCAGTACTTC. Translating gives CASSLSSIGGRASYEQYF.

J is TRBJ2-2 and V is TRBV4-2; 7 bases agree with TRBD2. J was trimmed by 1 base and V by 5 bases; bases with no gene match: 13. This CDR3 contains 18 residues. Germline values: CDR1 LGHNA, CDR2 YNFKEQ. As DNA, the CDR3 is TGTGCCAGCAGCTTACCGTCCGGGGGGAATAGGAACACCGGGGAGCTGTTTTTT. Its protein is CASSLPSGGNRNTGELFF.

This chain links TRBV19 with TRBJ2-1; D remains unclear. The CDR3 is 13 amino acids. Trimming cost V 4 bases and J 7 bases, with 11 bases left between them. Germline assignment: CDR1 LNHDA and CDR2 SQIVND (reference sequence). CDR3 DNA: TGTGCCAGTAGTACCTGGATGGAGAATGAGCAGTTCTTC. This translates into CASSTWMENEQFF.

The chain carries TRBV4-3 and TRBJ2-2; possibly TRBD1 for D (5 bases). The V and J ends lost 2 bases and 5 bases respectively, with 9 bases between them. The CDR3 length is 14 residues. Per the germline V gene, CDR1 is LGHNA and CDR2 is YSLEER. In DNA form, the CDR3 reads TGCGCCAGCAGCCAACAGGGTTTGACCGGGGAGCTGTTTTTT. The encoded protein is CASSQQGLTGELFF.

This clone was observed once. The chain has TRBV28 and TRBJ2-3; 10 nucleotides match TRBD2. CDR1 MDHEN and CDR2 SYDVKM come from the germline V gene. Unmatched junction bases numbered 6, after V lost 2 bases and J lost 13 bases. The CDR3 has 13 amino acids. The CDR3 spells CASSLESGGGKYF. For the CDR3, the DNA is TGTGCCAGCAGTTTAGAGAGCGGGGGGGGGAAGTATTTT.